This T cell receptor (beta chain) originates from a study of patients and donors after allogeneic stem cell transplantation (dated by TCRdb to 2020 to 2021). Relative to germline, V is 5 bases shorter and J is 4 bases shorter, with 12 bases between their ends. The CDR3 goes from the cysteine to the phenylalanine over 14 residues. Left in the record is the CDR3 DNA by itself, 42 bases read in frame from the first base. CDR1 and CDR2 are read off the germline V gene as MNHEY and SVGEGT. Of note for this clonotype: The antigen this receptor binds is unknown. The sample holds no much larger clone one base away, and base qualities are not on file.

Preparation of the library involved RT-PCR. Sequencing used a NextSeq 550. TCRdb took the public reads, trimmed them with fastp at Q25, ran MiXCR for clone calling and kept in-frame beta chains. A single entry per CDR3 protein holds the most common genes and DNA from its merged rows. Present in this sample are 200,000 to 250,000 distinct CDR3 sequences, around 40% of which were seen just once. Roughly 10% of the sample lies in the top ten. The sample comprised blood, either unsorted or a sorted T cell fraction (not recorded which). The rearranged segments are TRBV6-2 or TRBV6-3 and TRBJ1-3, with TRBD1 perhaps the D gene, on 5 matching bases. This TCR was recovered from a human donor who was either an allogeneic HSCT recipient or a stem cell or donor lymphocyte infusion donor (not recorded which). It is not recorded whose cells these are; they may come from a transplant donor. The CDR3 has the sequence CASSTGTVGNTIYF. The DNA reads TGTGCCAGCAGTACCGGGACGGTCGGAAACACCATATATTTT.